This TCR beta chain stems from a study of T cell therapy after organ transplantation. Overall study context: Therapy products were autologous CMV-specific T cells, peptide-expanded for roughly 2 weeks. T cell doses, up to 6, came every 2 weeks; follow-up lasted roughly 29 weeks. Findings and caveats of the study: Effects of concurrent antirejection and antiviral medications were not evaluable. Post-therapy CD8 clonality change correlated inversely with pretherapy clonality.

The CDR3 runs 16 residues. J was trimmed by 5 bases and V by 5 bases; bases with no gene match: 12. The germline V gene has CDR1 PRHDT and CDR2 FYEKMQ (reference sequence). Generated by immunoSEQ multiplex PCR, the TCRdb table keeps only in-frame clones and is missing some. In the table there are about 1,800 clones, about 72% of which are singletons. A remark on this clone: Its target is unknown.

The chain recombines TRBV13 with TRBJ2-7; 10 bases map to TRBD1. Sequencing was performed on CD8+ T cells from blood, taken before autologous CMV-specific T cell therapy. The receptor was isolated from a human patient who had received a solid organ transplant and had CMV disease. As DNA, the CDR3 is TGTGCCAGCAGCGATTCCGGGACAGGGGAAAGGAACGAGCAGTACTTC. Encoded protein: CASSDSGTGERNEQYF.